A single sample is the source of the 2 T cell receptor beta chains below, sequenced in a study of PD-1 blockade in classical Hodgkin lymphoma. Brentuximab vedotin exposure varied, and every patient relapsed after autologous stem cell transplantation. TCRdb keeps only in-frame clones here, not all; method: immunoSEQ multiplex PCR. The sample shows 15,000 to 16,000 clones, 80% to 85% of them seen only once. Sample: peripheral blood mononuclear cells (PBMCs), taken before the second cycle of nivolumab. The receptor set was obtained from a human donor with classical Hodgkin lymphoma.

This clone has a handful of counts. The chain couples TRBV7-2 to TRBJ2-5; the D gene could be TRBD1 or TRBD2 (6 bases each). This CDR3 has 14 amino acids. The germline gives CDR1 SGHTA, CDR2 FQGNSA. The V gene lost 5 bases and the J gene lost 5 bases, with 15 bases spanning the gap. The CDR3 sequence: CASSGGGPGETQYF. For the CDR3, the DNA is TGTGCCAGCAGCGGAGGGGGGCCGGGGGAGACCCAGTACTTC.

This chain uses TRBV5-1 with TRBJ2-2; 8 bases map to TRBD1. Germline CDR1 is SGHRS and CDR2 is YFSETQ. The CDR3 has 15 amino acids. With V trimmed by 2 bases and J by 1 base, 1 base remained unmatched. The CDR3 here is CASSLDRGNTGELFF. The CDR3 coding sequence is TGCGCCAGCAGCTTAGACAGGGGGAACACCGGGGAGCTGTTTTTT.